The clone carrying this T cell receptor beta chain was seen ten or more times. Amplified regions were TCR beta CDR3 sequences from RNA transcripts. The HTBI primer set served for first-round RT-PCR of the TCR CDR3. TCRdb itself ran the multiplex PCR reads through MiXCR, one entry per CDR3 protein. The profile shows about 300,000 distinct CDR3 sequences, around a fifth of them singletons. Germline V CDR1 and CDR2: DFQATT, SNEGSKA (reference sequence). V was shortened by 1 base and J by 2 bases, with 3 bases between the two germline ends. The length of the CDR3 is 11 residues. The sample originates from a study of T cells in Graves' hyperthyroidism and ophthalmopathy. Each person with ophthalmopathy scored at least 3 on the Clinical Activity Score, reached NOSPECS grade 4 or higher, and had been ill under 3 months. The PBMCs had their origin in 10 ml of fresh peripheral blood.

The receptor comes from a man in his fifties with Graves' ophthalmopathy. Sequences were obtained from blood. The rearrangement joins TRBV20-1 to TRBJ2-7; D is undetermined. In DNA form, the CDR3 reads TGCAGTGCTAGAGGCACCTACGAGCAGTACTTC. This gives the protein CSARGTYEQYF.